This T cell receptor beta chain was obtained from a study of T-cell reconstitution after alpha-beta-depleted transplantation in children. This clonotype has ten or more counts. This CDR3 contains 16 residues. V shed 8 bases and J 5 bases; nucleotides not matched to a gene: 17. Unique molecular identifiers were built into the TCRbeta library. TCRdb passed the PCR reads through MiXCR, listing each CDR3 protein once. This table has around 87,000 distinct CDR3 sequences, approximately 9.2% appearing once. The sequenced sample was PBMCs from the stem cell graft donor, obtained from the stem cell graft. The clonotype was recovered from a human donor who donated a stem cell graft to a child with congenital amegakaryocytic thrombocytopenia. The chain employs TRBV12-3 or TRBV12-4 and TRBJ2-7, with 8 bases matching TRBD2. CDR3 nucleotides: TGTGCCAGCGCCCCCAGAAACCAGGCGGGAGGTAACGAGCAGTACTTC. Translating gives CASAPRNQAGGNEQYF.